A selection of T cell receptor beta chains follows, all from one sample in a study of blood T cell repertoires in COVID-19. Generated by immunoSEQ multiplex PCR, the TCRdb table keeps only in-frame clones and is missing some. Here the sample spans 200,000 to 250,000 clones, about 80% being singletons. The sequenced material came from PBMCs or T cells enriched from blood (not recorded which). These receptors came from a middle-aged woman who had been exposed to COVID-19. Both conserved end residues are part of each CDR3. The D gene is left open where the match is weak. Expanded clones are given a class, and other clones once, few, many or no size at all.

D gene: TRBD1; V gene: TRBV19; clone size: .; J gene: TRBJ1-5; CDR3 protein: CASSISTGRQPQHF; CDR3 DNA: TGTGCCAGTAGTATATCGACAGGGAGGCAGCCCCAGCATTTT
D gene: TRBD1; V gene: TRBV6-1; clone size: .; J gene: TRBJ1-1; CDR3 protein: CATGQGALEAFF; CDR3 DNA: TGTGCCACCGGACAGGGGGCTCTAGAAGCTTTCTTT
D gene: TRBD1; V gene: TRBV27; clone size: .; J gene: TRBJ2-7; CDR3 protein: CASHTKTSQGAYEQYF; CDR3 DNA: TGTGCCAGCCACACTAAAACGAGTCAGGGGGCCTACGAGCAGTACTTC
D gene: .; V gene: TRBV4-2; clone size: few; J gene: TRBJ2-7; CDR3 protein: CASSQGSSYEQYF; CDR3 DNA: TGTGCCAGCAGCCAGGGCAGCTCCTACGAGCAGTACTTC
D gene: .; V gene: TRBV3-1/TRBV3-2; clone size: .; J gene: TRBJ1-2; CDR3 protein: CASNRDSAPYGYTF; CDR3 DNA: TGTGCCAGTAACCGAGACTCTGCCCCTTATGGCTACACCTTC
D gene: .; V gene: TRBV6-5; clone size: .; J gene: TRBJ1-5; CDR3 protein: CASQVGVGDQPQHF; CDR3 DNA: TGTGCCAGCCAGGTAGGGGTCGGCGATCAGCCCCAGCATTTT
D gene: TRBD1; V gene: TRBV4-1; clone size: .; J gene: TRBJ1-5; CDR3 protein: CASSQEGGQQPQHF; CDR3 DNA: TGCGCCAGCAGCCAAGAAGGGGGCCAACAGCCCCAGCATTTT
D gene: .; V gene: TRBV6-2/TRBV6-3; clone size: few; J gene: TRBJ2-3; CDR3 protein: CASSGSGVRGTDTQYF; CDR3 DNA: TGTGCCAGCAGTGGATCCGGAGTCAGGGGCACAGATACGCAGTATTTT
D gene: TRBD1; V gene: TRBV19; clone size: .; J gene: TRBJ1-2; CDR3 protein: CASSPSGTGGFGYTF; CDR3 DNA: TGTGCCAGTAGCCCATCCGGGACAGGGGGCTTCGGCTACACCTTC
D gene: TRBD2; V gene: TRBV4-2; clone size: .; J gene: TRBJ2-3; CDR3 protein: CASSHVAGPTDTQYF; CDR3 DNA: TGTGCCAGCAGCCATGTAGCGGGCCCCACAGATACGCAGTATTTT